Below, 10 T cell receptor beta chains from the same sample are listed, as sequenced in a study of PD-L1 blockade in urothelial cancer. Generated by immunoSEQ multiplex PCR, the TCRdb table keeps only in-frame clones and is missing some. Of more than 45,000 clones listed, around 80% are singletons. Material: PBMCs, obtained around atezolizumab (anti-PD-L1) treatment. The receptors derive from a man aged 65-85 years with urothelial cancer.

The V and J genes are TRBV7-2 and TRBJ2-2; D is perhaps TRBD2 (6 bases). Trimming cost V 4 bases and J 3 bases, with 12 bases left between them. This CDR3 contains 15 residues. Per germline, CDR1 SGHTA and CDR2 FQGNSA. CDR3 in amino acids: CASSSPGLYTGELFF. Written as DNA, the CDR3 is TGTGCCAGCAGCTCCCCGGGACTTTACACCGGGGAGCTGTTTTTT.

V usage is TRBV6-6 and J usage is TRBJ2-1; 7 nucleotides align to TRBD2. CDR1 MNHNY and CDR2 SVGAGI come from the germline V gene (reference sequence). Unmatched junction bases numbered 10, after V lost 8 bases and J lost 6 bases. This CDR3 is built from 14 residues. The CDR3 protein is CASGGSASTNEQFF. The CDR3 nucleotides are TGTGCCAGCGGCGGGAGCGCCTCCACCAATGAGCAGTTCTTC.

The chain combines TRBV19 with TRBJ1-5; TRBD1 matches 7 bases. The CDR3 totals 15 residues. V lost 5 bases to trimming and J lost 0 bases; unmatched junction nucleotides: 4. The germline CDR1 and CDR2 sequences are LNHDA and SQIVND (reference sequence). CDR3 region: CASSPQGYSNQPQHF. As DNA, the CDR3 is TGTGCCAGTAGTCCACAGGGGTATAGCAATCAGCCCCAGCATTTT.

The genes are TRBV2 and TRBJ1-4, with D maybe TRBD1 (6 bases). The V gene lost 2 bases and the J gene lost 8 bases, with 9 bases spanning the gap. The CDR3 spans 13 residues. Germline values: CDR1 SNHLY, CDR2 FYNNEI. The CDR3 here is CASSEWGQEKLFF. CDR3 DNA sequence: TGTGCCAGCAGTGAATGGGGGCAGGAAAAACTGTTTTTT.

The chain uses TRBV2 and TRBJ2-3; D is possibly TRBD1 (6 bases). The ends were cut back, 7 bases at V and 13 bases at J, with 27 bases in the middle. The CDR3 totals 15 residues. The germline gives CDR1 SNHLY, CDR2 FYNNEI. Here the CDR3 reads CASTTRSGQTALEYF. The CDR3 DNA is TGTGCCAGCACTACCCGAAGCGGACAGACAGCTTTGGAGTATTTT.

J is TRBJ2-2 and V is TRBV19; D ambiguous. Per the germline V gene, CDR1 is LNHDA and CDR2 is SQIVND (reference sequence). Trimming cost V 7 bases and J 0 bases, with 15 bases left between them. The CDR3 is made up of 16 amino acids. This CDR3 reads CASMRAERTNTGELFF. For the CDR3, the DNA is TGTGCCAGTATGCGTGCGGAACGAACGAACACCGGGGAGCTGTTTTTT. The full variable domain, completed using reference TRBV19 and TRBJ2-2, is DGGITQSPKYLFRKEGQNVTLSCEQNLNHDAMYWYRQDPGQGLRLIYYSQIVNDFQKGDIAEGYSVSREKKESFPLTVTSAQKNPTAFYLCASMRAERTNTGELFFGEGSRLTVL.

The chain carries TRBV9 and TRBJ2-7; no clear D. V dropped 2 bases and J dropped 0 bases, with 9 bases sitting between them. The germline V gene encodes CDR1 SGDLS and CDR2 YYNGEE. The CDR3 spans 14 residues. The CDR3 spells CASSVELGSYEQYF. The DNA for the CDR3 is TGTGCCAGCAGCGTGGAGTTGGGCTCCTACGAGCAGTACTTC.

The chain joins TRBV7-9 to TRBJ1-1; possibly TRBD1 for D (5 bases). CDR1 is SEHNR, CDR2 FQNEAQ, per germline (reference sequence). The V and J ends lost 5 bases and 7 bases respectively, with 26 bases between them. The CDR3 extends over 17 amino acids. The CDR3 region has the DNA TGTGCCAGCAGCGGGGGGGGATTCCAGGGAAGGAGAGGTGAAGCTTTCTTT. Residues: CASSGGGFQGRRGEAFF.

The V call is TRBV5-1, the J call TRBJ2-1, with TRBD1 identical over 9 bases. This CDR3 has 14 amino acids. V dropped 4 bases and J dropped 13; count of bases not matched to a gene: 12. CDR1 is SGHRS and CDR2 is YFSETQ in the germline V gene. Here the CDR3 DNA reads TGCGCCAGCAGCCAGGGGACAGGGAGGACGGTCCAGTTCTTC. Translation: CASSQGTGRTVQFF.

This clone was found a few times. The chain is built from TRBV5-1 and TRBJ1-5; D remains ambiguous. Germline CDR1 reads SGHRS; CDR2 reads YFSETQ. V dropped 0 bases and J dropped 0 bases, with 7 bases sitting between them. This CDR3 has 15 residues. The CDR3 nucleotides read TGCGCCAGCAGCTTGGACGGGTTTAGCAATCAGCCCCAGCATTTT. Its protein product is CASSLDGFSNQPQHF.